These 20 T cell receptor beta chains came from one sample sequenced in a study of cytomegalovirus exposure and HLA in healthy donors. This PCR relied on a set of 60 Vbeta primers and 13 Jbeta primers. The repertoire was sequenced with immunoSEQ multiplex PCR; TCRdb's copy has only in-frame clones and lacks some. The sample contains some 150,000 clones, approximately 88% of which appear only once. Sequenced input: PBMCs. The receptor set was obtained from a woman in her thirties in good health and CMV-seronegative.

V is TRBV19 and J is TRBJ1-2; TRBD1 might be the D (6 bases). V lost 5 bases and J 5 bases, leaving 15 bases between the germline ends. The CDR3 is made up of 14 amino acids. From germline, CDR1 is LNHDA and CDR2 SQIVND (reference sequence). The CDR3 loop is CASSSMIQGYGYTF. Written as DNA, the CDR3 is TGTGCCAGTAGTTCCATGATACAGGGTTATGGCTACACCTTC. Together with reference TRBV19 and TRBJ1-2, the CDR3 gives the full variable domain: DGGITQSPKYLFRKEGQNVTLSCEQNLNHDAMYWYRQDPGQGLRLIYYSQIVNDFQKGDIAEGYSVSREKKESFPLTVTSAQKNPTAFYLCASSSMIQGYGYTFGSGTRLTVV.

This chain connects TRBV11-2 to TRBJ2-1, with 11 nucleotides matching TRBD2. The germline V gene has CDR1 SGHAT and CDR2 FQNNGV. CDR3 size: 16 residues. After removal of 2 bases from V and 6 bases from J, the junction contained 6 bases not matched to a gene. The DNA for the CDR3 is TGTGCCAGCAGCTTAAAAATTAGCGGGGGGGTCAATGAGCAGTTCTTC. Translation: CASSLKISGGVNEQFF.

J is TRBJ2-3 and V is TRBV5-1; D gene ambiguous. V shed 0 bases and J shed 0 bases, with 8 bases lying between them. The CDR3 runs 15 residues. Germline-derived CDR1 and CDR2 are SGHRS and YFSETQ. In DNA form, the CDR3 reads TGCGCCAGCAGCTTGGAAGCGATTAGCACAGATACGCAGTATTTT. Translation gives CASSLEAISTDTQYF.

This clone was found once. The chain joins TRBV19 to TRBJ2-2, with a weak D call TRBD2 (7 bases). Trimming cost V 6 bases and J 5 bases, with 13 bases left between them. This CDR3 has 14 residues. From germline, CDR1 is LNHDA and CDR2 SQIVND (reference sequence). The CDR3, as DNA: TGTGCCAGTAGGTCGGGGGGCCGGACCGGGGAGCTGTTTTTT. Protein: CASRSGGRTGELFF. The variable domain in full, completed from reference TRBV19 and TRBJ2-2, reads DGGITQSPKYLFRKEGQNVTLSCEQNLNHDAMYWYRQDPGQGLRLIYYSQIVNDFQKGDIAEGYSVSREKKESFPLTVTSAQKNPTAFYLCASRSGGRTGELFFGEGSRLTVL.

The chain couples TRBV4-3 to TRBJ2-6; the match to TRBD1 covers 8 bases. From germline, CDR1 is LGHNA and CDR2 YSLEER. The CDR3 runs to 18 residues. Germline trimming cut 1 base from V and 0 bases from J; bases unmatched to any gene: 5. The CDR3 coding sequence is TGCGCCAGCAGCCAAGTAGGGACAGGAGGCTCTGGGGCCAACGTCCTGACTTTC. Translation gives CASSQVGTGGSGANVLTF.

J is TRBJ1-4 and V is TRBV19, with D perhaps matching TRBD1 (6 bases). The V end was cut by 5 bases, the J end by 0 bases, with 13 bases between. The CDR3 covers 16 residues. CDR1 is LNHDA, CDR2 SQIVND, per germline (reference sequence). DNA of the CDR3: TGTGCCAGTAGTTTCGCGGCAGGGGCAACTAATGAAAAACTGTTTTTT. It encodes CASSFAAGATNEKLFF.

The rearrangement joins TRBV7-2 to TRBJ2-7, with D uncertain. The CDR3 is 14 residues long. The germline gives CDR1 SGHTA, CDR2 FQGNSA. The germline V and J ends were trimmed by 5 bases and 5 bases, with 16 bases remaining between them. The DNA for the CDR3 is TGTGCCAGCAGCCCGCCGAGCAGGCCTAACGAGCAGTACTTC. It translates to CASSPPSRPNEQYF.

To note about this clone: One end of the junction fails to match germline, which may point to a read error. J is TRBJ2-4 and V is TRBV14; a weak D match, TRBD1 (8 bases). The germline gives CDR1 SGHDN, CDR2 FVKESK. The CDR3 has 15 residues. The CDR3 nucleotides read TGTGCCAGCAGCCAAGAGGGTGTACAGGGGGGGCCGGTTGACTTC. It yields the protein CASSQEGVQGGPVDF.

The gene calls are TRBV29-1 and TRBJ2-1, with 8 bases lining up with TRBD1. With 0 bases clipped from V and 8 bases from J, the junction kept 6 bases outside the gene matches. The CDR3 spans 14 residues. The germline V gene encodes CDR1 SQVTM and CDR2 ANQGSEA. The CDR3 DNA reads as TGCAGCGTTGAAGATCGGGGACAGGTCTATGAGCAGTTCTTC. It codes for CSVEDRGQVYEQFF.

J is TRBJ2-7 and V is TRBV4-1, with TRBD1 identical over 9 bases. From germline, CDR1 is MGHRA and CDR2 YSYEKL. The CDR3 totals 18 residues. The junction had 14 bases not matched to a gene; V was cut back by 2 bases and J by 3 bases. The CDR3 loop reads CASSQPRLGTGQGYEQYF. In nucleotides, the CDR3 is TGCGCCAGCAGCCAACCCCGTTTGGGTACGGGACAGGGCTACGAGCAGTACTTC.

CDR3 region: CASSSRGRGQMNTEAFF. As DNA, the CDR3 is TGTGCCAGCAGTTCCCGCGGGAGGGGACAAATGAACACTGAAGCTTTCTTT. V gene TRBV27 combines with J gene TRBJ1-1; weak D call: TRBD1 (6 bases). CDR3 size: 17 residues. V was trimmed by 4 bases and J by 0 bases, leaving 18 bases between them. The V gene's germline CDR1 is MNHEY and CDR2 SMNVEV (reference sequence).

The gene calls are TRBV28 and TRBJ2-7; TRBD2 agrees at 11 bases. Germline lookup yields CDR1 MDHEN and CDR2 SYDVKM. The CDR3 length is 14 residues. After removal of 10 bases from V and 8 bases from J, the junction contained 13 bases not matched to a gene. Here the CDR3 DNA reads TGTGCCACCCAAAAGGGTAGCGGGAGGGCGAAGCAGTACTTC. Protein product: CATQKGSGRAKQYF. The whole variable domain, remainder taken from reference TRBV28 and TRBJ2-7, is DVKVTQSSRYLVKRTGEKVFLECVQDMDHENMFWYRQDPGLGLRLIYFSYDVKMKEKGDIPEGYSVSREKKERFSLILESASTNQTSMYLCATQKGSGRAKQYFGPGTRLTVT.

V usage is TRBV18 and J usage is TRBJ1-1, with TRBD1 matching 9 bases. The junction had 8 bases not matched to a gene; V was cut back by 3 bases and J by 3 bases. The germline V gene has CDR1 KGHSH and CDR2 LQKENI. The CDR3 runs to 16 residues. The CDR3, as DNA: TGTGCCAGCTCACCGCAACAGGGGGCGGGGGACACTGAAGCTTTCTTT. Translated, it gives CASSPQQGAGDTEAFF. The full variable domain, with the rest looked up from reference TRBV18 and TRBJ1-1, is NAGVMQNPRHLVRRRGQEARLRCSPMKGHSHVYWYRQLPEEGLKFMVYLQKENIIDESGMPKERFSAEFPKEGPSILRIQQVVRGDSAAYFCASSPQQGAGDTEAFFGQGTRLTVV.

The gene calls are TRBV10-3 and TRBJ1-1; 9 nucleotides match TRBD1. After removal of 2 bases from V and 7 bases from J, the junction contained 5 bases not matched to a gene. From germline, CDR1 is ENHRY and CDR2 SYGVKD. The CDR3 runs to 14 residues. The CDR3 coding sequence is TGTGCCATCAGTGAGCCGACAGGGGGTGGTGAAGCTTTCTTT. This codes for CAISEPTGGGEAFF.

The V call is TRBV9, the J call TRBJ1-5; 8 nucleotides line up with TRBD1. From germline, CDR1 is SGDLS and CDR2 YYNGEE. V was clipped by 8 bases and J by 3 bases; unmatched bases: 10. This CDR3 region has 15 residues. The CDR3 DNA is TGTGCCAGTAGTACCGGGACAGGATACAATCAGCCCCAGCATTTT. This gives the protein CASSTGTGYNQPQHF.

In this sample, this clone turned up a few times. The chain employs TRBV5-1 and TRBJ1-4; tentative D call: TRBD1 (5 bases). The CDR3 is 16 amino acids. With 3 bases removed from V and 0 bases from J, the gap between germline ends came to 12 bases. The germline CDR1 and CDR2 sequences are SGHRS and YFSETQ. CDR3 coding DNA: TGCGCCAGCAGCTGGGGCCTAGGGACAACTAATGAAAAACTGTTTTTT. This gives the protein CASSWGLGTTNEKLFF.

The V call is TRBV28, the J call TRBJ1-1; no clear D. The CDR3 covers 15 residues. Germline lookup yields CDR1 MDHEN and CDR2 SYDVKM. The V and J ends lost 2 bases and 8 bases respectively, with 18 bases between them. The CDR3 DNA is TGTGCCAGCAGTTTACCCCCCCTGGGAGGATTAGAAGCTTTCTTT. Translating gives CASSLPPLGGLEAFF.

V is TRBV5-4 and J is TRBJ2-2, with 7 bases that match TRBD1. Trimming removed 0 bases from V and 4 bases from J; junction bases left unmatched: 3. CDR1 is SGHNT, CDR2 YYREEE, per germline (reference sequence). This CDR3 region has 15 residues. CDR3 residues: CASSLEGARTGELFF. CDR3 coding DNA: TGTGCCAGCAGCTTGGAGGGGGCGCGCACCGGGGAGCTGTTTTTT.

This clone has a single count. The chain carries TRBV10-3 and TRBJ2-7, with 11 bases lining up with TRBD1. In germline, CDR1 is ENHRY, CDR2 SYGVKD. The CDR3 has 14 residues. J was trimmed by 9 bases and V by 4 bases; bases with no gene match: 8. The DNA of the CDR3 is TGTGCCATCAGTGCCGGACAGGGGGCCTTTTGGCAGTACTTC. Translating it yields CAISAGQGAFWQYF.

The gene calls are TRBV7-9 and TRBJ1-2, with D perhaps matching TRBD1 (6 bases). The CDR3 extends over 15 amino acids. V shed 1 base and J shed 6 bases, with 15 bases lying between them. Looked up from germline, CDR1 is SEHNR and CDR2 is FQNEAQ (reference sequence). This CDR3 is CASSLGWTASHGYTF. In DNA, the CDR3 is TGTGCCAGCAGCTTAGGCTGGACAGCAAGTCATGGCTACACCTTC.